These 32 T cell receptor beta chains share one sample of origin, sequenced in a study of regulatory T cells in long-lasting Graves disease. Sequencing libraries for TCR beta were prepared with iRepertoire HTBI primers and Arm-PCR of CDR3 regions. TCRdb reprocessed the multiplex PCR reads with MiXCR, giving one entry per CDR3 protein. The data show more than 400,000 distinct CDR3 sequences, about 17% seen once. Time point noted: newly diagnosed GD, antithyroid drugs for less than 3 months. Scientists built the TCR library using RNA that was extracted from PBMCs. These same records also appear under a second study, on T cells in Graves' hyperthyroidism and ophthalmopathy.

Sequenced material: peripheral blood mononuclear cells (PBMCs), taken at new diagnosis, from a patient treated with antithyroid drugs. The receptor set was obtained from a woman aged 25 to 45 with Graves disease.

The chain combines TRBV11-2 with TRBJ2-3, with TRBD2 identical over 14 bases. The germline CDR1 and CDR2 sequences are SGHAT and FQNNGV. With V trimmed by 5 bases and J by 1 base, 5 bases remained unmatched. The CDR3 runs to 17 residues. DNA of the CDR3: TGTGCCAGCAGCAAGACGGGACTAGCGGGAGGCACAGATACGCAGTATTTT. Translated: CASSKTGLAGGTDTQYF.

In its sample, this clonotype was seen many times. V is TRBV20-1 and J is TRBJ2-5; D is ambiguous. There are 10 residues in the CDR3. Trimming cost V 6 bases and J 3 bases, with 5 bases left between them. Germline lookup yields CDR1 DFQATT and CDR2 SNEGSKA (reference sequence). The CDR3 region has the DNA TGCAGTGCCCCTAAAGAGACCCAGTACTTC. Translation: CSAPKETQYF.

This clonotype appeared many times. V usage is TRBV6-9 and J usage is TRBJ2-7; D perhaps matches TRBD1 (6 bases). CDR1 MNHGY and CDR2 SVAAGI come from the germline V gene. Trimming cost V 3 bases and J 3 bases, with 18 bases left between them. The CDR3 runs to 16 residues. The CDR3 DNA sequence: TGTGCCAGCAGTTACGCCTCGGGATCCAGGGGCTACGAGCAGTACTTC. Translation gives CASSYASGSRGYEQYF.

This chain links TRBV7-3 with TRBJ2-1; D remains ambiguous. Looked up from germline, CDR1 is SGHTA and CDR2 is FQGTGA. The CDR3 is 15 amino acids. Trimming pared 2 bases from V and 7 bases from J, leaving 15 bases between. For the CDR3, the DNA is TGTGCCAGCAGCTTAGGATTTTTGCCGTTAAATGAGCAGTTCTTC. This gives the protein CASSLGFLPLNEQFF.

This clonotype was seen only once. The V and J genes are TRBV20-1 and TRBJ2-1; 7 nucleotides line up with TRBD2. Trimming removed 3 bases from V and 2 bases from J; junction bases left unmatched: 13. CDR1 DFQATT and CDR2 SNEGSKA come from the germline V gene (reference sequence). The CDR3 runs 17 residues. The CDR3 region has the DNA TGCAGTGCTAGCAAATGGCGGGGGAATAGGGCCTACAATGAGCAGTTCTTC. Amino acid sequence: CSASKWRGNRAYNEQFF.

The V and J genes are TRBV5-1 and TRBJ2-1; 10 bases are shared with TRBD2. CDR3 size: 16 residues. Germline V lookup: CDR1 SGHRS, CDR2 YFSETQ. V shed 4 bases and J 4 bases; nucleotides not matched to a gene: 8. CDR3 in DNA: TGCGCCAGCAGCCCATTACTAGCGGGACCGTACAATGAGCAGTTCTTC. Its protein product is CASSPLLAGPYNEQFF. The full variable domain, in which reference TRBV5-1 and TRBJ2-1 provide the parts outside the CDR3, is KAGVTQTPRYLIKTRGQQVTLSCSPISGHRSVSWYQQTPGQGLQFLFEYFSETQRNKGNFPGRFSGRQFSNSRSEMNVSTLELGDSALYLCASSPLLAGPYNEQFFGPGTRLTVL.

There are many counts of this clonotype. DNA of the CDR3: TGTGCCAGCAGCTTCTCTAGCGGGGGGACCTATGAGCAGTTCTTC. Residues: CASSFSSGGTYEQFF. The rearrangement joins TRBV11-2 to TRBJ2-1, with TRBD2 matching over 11 bases. CDR1 is SGHAT and CDR2 is FQNNGV in the germline V gene. With V trimmed by 3 bases and J by 8 bases, 6 bases remained unmatched. This CDR3 spans 15 amino acids.

The sample holds one count of this clonotype. The chain carries TRBV12-3 or TRBV12-4 and TRBJ1-1, with 10 bases identical to TRBD1. V lost 5 bases, J lost 0 bases, and 6 bases stayed unmatched. The CDR3 spans 16 residues. The CDR3 loop is CASSLGTGAMNTEAFF. The CDR3 DNA reads as TGTGCCAGCAGTCTCGGGACAGGGGCCATGAACACTGAAGCTTTCTTT.

This clonotype has at least ten counts. The gene calls are TRBV6-1 and TRBJ2-7; D is uncertain. Germline assignment: CDR1 MNHNS and CDR2 SASEGT. The CDR3 is 13 amino acids. With 2 bases removed from V and 2 bases from J, the gap between germline ends came to 7 bases. CDR3 in amino acids: CASSEQKAYEQYF. For the CDR3, the DNA is TGTGCCAGCAGTGAACAGAAAGCCTACGAGCAGTACTTC.

This clonotype was counted many times. The chain is built from TRBV30 and TRBJ1-5; 7 bases match TRBD1. Germline CDR1 is GTSNPN and CDR2 is SVGIG (reference sequence). Unmatched junction bases numbered 4, after V lost 1 base and J lost 7 bases. This CDR3 is 13 amino acids long. CDR3 amino acids: CAWSEGDRQPQHF. The CDR3 nucleotides read TGTGCCTGGAGTGAGGGGGACAGACAGCCCCAGCATTTT.

CDR3 nucleotide sequence: TGTGCCAGCGATGAGGGACCGATGATTAACTATGGCTACACCTTC. This sequence encodes CASDEGPMINYGYTF. This chain links TRBV6-2 or TRBV6-3 with TRBJ1-2; D might be TRBD1 (5 bases). CDR3 length equals 15 residues. In germline, CDR1 is MNHEY, CDR2 SVGEGT. Trimming left V 8 bases short and J 1 base short, with 17 bases between.

This clonotype was picked up a small number of times. The genes are TRBV20-1 and TRBJ1-1; 8 nucleotides line up with TRBD1. V gave up 3 bases and J gave up 0 bases; unmatched junction bases: 9. Germline loops: CDR1 DFQATT, CDR2 SNEGSKA (reference sequence). The CDR3 is 16 residues long. The CDR3 DNA reads TGCAGTGCTAGTGATCCCGGGACAGGAGTGAACACTGAAGCTTTCTTT. The encoded protein is CSASDPGTGVNTEAFF.

This chain links TRBV28 with TRBJ2-3; a weak D match, TRBD1 (6 bases). Germline V CDR1 and CDR2: MDHEN, SYDVKM. The CDR3 has 13 amino acids. With 2 bases removed from V and 6 bases from J, the gap between germline ends came to 9 bases. DNA for the CDR3: TGTGCCAGCAGTTTAGGGACAAGGGATACGCAGTATTTT. Translated, it gives CASSLGTRDTQYF.

This clonotype was picked up many times. The chain carries TRBV7-2 and TRBJ2-5; the match to TRBD2 covers 12 bases. V dropped 2 bases and J dropped 5; count of bases not matched to a gene: 18. Per the germline V gene, CDR1 is SGHTA and CDR2 is FQGNSA. The length of the CDR3 is 20 residues. Here the CDR3 DNA reads TGTGCCAGCAGCTTAAGATTTAGAGCACTAGCGGGAGGAAAGGGGGAGACCCAGTACTTC. Amino acid sequence: CASSLRFRALAGGKGETQYF.

In its sample, this clonotype was seen many times. Here the CDR3 DNA reads TGTGCCAGCAGTTTTTATCAATCCCACAATGAGCAGTTCTTC. Encoded protein: CASSFYQSHNEQFF. The rearrangement joins TRBV28 to TRBJ2-1; D gene ambiguous. CDR1 is MDHEN and CDR2 is SYDVKM in the germline V gene. Trimming took 3 bases from V and 5 from J, leaving 11 bases between them. CDR3 length: 14 residues.

In its sample, this clonotype was seen many times. V gene TRBV11-2 combines with J gene TRBJ2-1; a possible D gene is TRBD1 (5 bases). Between the trimmed V and J ends, which lost 1 base and 16 bases, there was a span of 11 bases. CDR1 and CDR2 (germline): SGHAT, FQNNGV. The CDR3 is 11 residues long. CDR3 nucleotide sequence: TGTGCCAGCAGCTTAGTAGGGGCCCTCTTCTTC. It codes for CASSLVGALFF.

The CDR3 nucleotides read TGTGCCAGCAGCCACTTACCCGCCGGGACTGGAAACACCATATATTTT. The encoded protein is CASSHLPAGTGNTIYF. The chain recombines TRBV14 with TRBJ1-3; the D is unclear. The germline V gene encodes CDR1 SGHDN and CDR2 FVKESK. This CDR3 is built from 16 residues. Trimming took 3 bases from V and 2 from J, leaving 14 bases between them.

This clonotype was seen ten or more times. The rearrangement uses TRBV30 and TRBJ1-6; 8 bases are a match to TRBD1. Germline V gene sequence: CDR1 GTSNPN, CDR2 SVGIG (reference sequence). V lost 3 bases to trimming and J lost 7 bases; unmatched junction nucleotides: 11. The length of the CDR3 is 16 residues. CDR3 DNA: TGTGCCTGGAGGGGGCGGGACAGGTACCTGAATTCACCCCTCCACTTT. Translated: CAWRGRDRYLNSPLHF. Drawing the rest from reference TRBV30 and TRBJ1-6, the complete variable domain is SQTIHQWPATLVQPVGSPLSLECTVEGTSNPNLYWYRQAAGRGLQLLFYSVGIGQISSEVPQNLSASRPQDRQFILSSKKLLLSDSGFYLCAWRGRDRYLNSPLHFGNGTRLTVT.

Ten or more counts support this clonotype. The V and J genes are TRBV29-1 and TRBJ2-2; 11 nucleotides align to TRBD1. V lost 0 bases and J lost 7; bases outside the gene matches: 4. CDR3 length: 15 amino acids. Germline values: CDR1 SQVTM, CDR2 ANQGSEA. CDR3 in amino acids: CSVEEGQGAIGELFF. As DNA, the CDR3 is TGCAGCGTTGAAGAAGGACAGGGGGCAATCGGGGAGCTGTTTTTT.

The sample holds many counts of this clonotype. This chain uses TRBV11-2 with TRBJ1-2, with D possibly TRBD1 on 5 matching bases. The CDR3 covers 16 residues. V shed 6 bases and J shed 1 base, with 18 bases lying between them. CDR1 SGHAT and CDR2 FQNNGV come from the germline V gene. The CDR3 spells CASRRPGRHINYGYTF. The DNA for the CDR3 is TGTGCCAGCAGGCGTCCGGGACGGCATATTAACTATGGCTACACCTTC.

This clonotype was found a few times. The gene calls are TRBV7-3 and TRBJ2-1; D is unclear. Germline-derived CDR1 and CDR2 are SGHTA and FQGTGA. The CDR3 is 13 amino acids. The V and J ends lost 0 bases and 2 bases respectively, with 2 bases between them. The chain's CDR3 is CASSLTTYNEQFF. The CDR3 coding sequence is TGTGCCAGCAGCTTAACGACCTACAATGAGCAGTTCTTC.

The rearrangement joins TRBV4-3 to TRBJ1-5; D is perhaps TRBD1 (6 bases). Trimming shortened V by 0 bases and J by 6 bases, and 9 bases separated the two germline ends. The germline V gene has CDR1 LGHNA and CDR2 YSLEER. This CDR3 is built from 14 residues. The CDR3, as DNA: TGCGCCAGCAGCCAAGATCAGGGGCCTCAGCCCCAGCATTTT. As protein: CASSQDQGPQPQHF.

This clonotype was detected only a few times. The V gene is TRBV19, the J gene TRBJ1-5; TRBD1 matches 8 bases. Looked up from germline, CDR1 is LNHDA and CDR2 is SQIVND (reference sequence). CDR3 length: 15 residues. V trimming: 1 base; J trimming: 6 bases; junction bases outside the gene matches: 5. The CDR3 DNA follows: TGTGCCAGTAGTATAGCGGCAGGGGGCCTTCAGCCCCAGCATTTT. It encodes CASSIAAGGLQPQHF.

About this clonotype itself: A much larger clone sits a single nucleotide away, making a read error possible. The chain combines TRBV10-3 with TRBJ2-5; the match to TRBD1 covers 7 bases. The CDR3 extends over 15 amino acids. Germline values: CDR1 ENHRY, CDR2 SYGVKD. V lost 3 bases and J lost 3; bases outside the gene matches: 7. The CDR3 here is CAISDPRDSKETQYF. CDR3 bases: TGTGCCATCAGTGACCCCCGGGACAGCAAAGAGACCCAGTACTTC.

As concerns this clonotype: A read error may be the cause here, since a much bigger clone is one base away. The chain has TRBV5-1 and TRBJ2-3; D unresolved. This CDR3 is built from 15 residues. Trimming took 4 bases from V and 2 from J, leaving 14 bases between them. The V gene's germline CDR1 is SGHRS and CDR2 YFSETQ. As DNA, the CDR3 is TGCGCCAGCAGCCTCGGCCCGTTGAACACAGATACGCAGTATTTT. This codes for CASSLGPLNTDTQYF.

The sample holds a few counts of this clonotype. This chain connects TRBV6-1 to TRBJ2-3; 9 bases agree with TRBD2. V trimming: 8 bases; J trimming: 0 bases; junction bases outside the gene matches: 6. Germline loops: CDR1 MNHNS, CDR2 SASEGT. The CDR3 sequence is 15 residues long. CDR3 DNA: TGTGCCAGCCATAGCGGGAGCACTAGCACAGATACGCAGTATTTT. It translates to CASHSGSTSTDTQYF.

This clonotype was seen at least ten times. The J gene is TRBJ2-1, the V gene TRBV28; 9 nucleotides align to TRBD2. The CDR3 has 15 amino acids. Germline CDR1 reads MDHEN; CDR2 reads SYDVKM. Unmatched junction bases numbered 10, after V lost 5 bases and J lost 8 bases. The CDR3 coding sequence is TGTGCCAGCAGTCCCGGGACTAGCAAGGCCTATGAGCAGTTCTTC. Protein sequence: CASSPGTSKAYEQFF.

This clonotype was recorded at least ten times. The rearrangement joins TRBV28 to TRBJ1-2; D gene uncertain. Trimming took off 2 bases at V and 4 bases at J, with 11 bases between the two ends. The CDR3 totals 14 residues. Germline values: CDR1 MDHEN, CDR2 SYDVKM. CDR3 DNA: TGTGCCAGCAGTTTAGTACCTTTTGGCTATGGCTACACCTTC. Translation: CASSLVPFGYGYTF.

DNA for the CDR3: TGTGCCAGCAGTTTAGGTTTAGGACACTCCGTGGAGACCCAGTACTTC. Its protein is CASSLGLGHSVETQYF. The V and J genes are TRBV28 and TRBJ2-5, with D possibly TRBD1 on 5 matching bases. Germline CDR1 is MDHEN and CDR2 is SYDVKM. V was cut by 2 bases and J by 5 bases, with 18 bases left in between. The CDR3 sequence is 16 residues long.

This clonotype was counted ten times or more. The chain employs TRBV20-1 and TRBJ2-7; D may be TRBD2 (5 bases). CDR1 DFQATT and CDR2 SNEGSKA come from the germline V gene (reference sequence). CDR3 length: 12 amino acids. The CDR3 loop is CSFPSTTYEQYF. CDR3 DNA sequence: TGCAGCTTCCCGTCGACTACCTACGAGCAGTACTTC.

Ten or more counts support this clonotype. This chain links TRBV12-3 or TRBV12-4 with TRBJ2-7; TRBD2 might be the D (5 bases). Deletions cut 3 bases from V and 6 bases from J, with 15 bases between. The CDR3 runs 14 residues. The CDR3 sequence: CASSFGAAPGEQYF. The CDR3 DNA reads as TGTGCCAGCAGTTTCGGAGCGGCCCCCGGCGAGCAGTACTTC.

This clonotype was found many times. The chain has TRBV11-2 and TRBJ2-1; 10 nucleotides agree with TRBD2. Judging by the DNA end, TRBJ2-5 fits better; the J call may be wrong. This CDR3 has 15 residues. The germline gives CDR1 SGHAT, CDR2 FQNNGV. CDR3: CASSLTGTSVETQYF. CDR3 in DNA: TGTGCCAGCAGCCTCACTGGGACTAGCGTAGAGACCCAGTACTTC.